These 8 T cell receptor beta chains were sequenced from one sample in a study of naive and memory T cell subsets. An oligonucleotide containing a UMI was ligated to the 3' end of TCR cDNA. Ligated cDNA underwent four rounds of PCR with nested alpha and beta constant region primers and SP2. MiXCR, run by TCRdb on the 5' RACE reads, gives a single entry per CDR3 protein. In the table there are 60,000 or so distinct CDR3 sequences, roughly 7% of which are singletons. Receptor source: a male donor in good health.

V and J are TRBV6-5 and TRBJ2-1; D remains unclear. CDR3 length: 13 residues. Germline CDR1 MNHEY, CDR2 SVGAGI. Deletions cut 2 bases from V and 9 bases from J, with 11 bases between. CDR3 nucleotide sequence: TGTGCCAGCAGTTACCCTCCGTTGGGTGAGCAGTTCTTC. Protein sequence: CASSYPPLGEQFF.

This clonotype was detected many times. This sequence joins TRBV9 and TRBJ2-3; D uncertain. V was clipped by 0 bases and J by 4 bases, with 12 bases between them. CDR1 is SGDLS and CDR2 is YYNGEE in the germline V gene. The CDR3 contains 15 residues. This CDR3 reads CASSVGLSDADTQYF. The DNA of the CDR3 is TGTGCCAGCAGCGTAGGACTCAGTGACGCAGATACGCAGTATTTT.

This clonotype was recorded many times. The chain carries TRBV9 and TRBJ2-1; D unresolved. The CDR3 has 16 residues. The V gene lost 0 bases and the J gene lost 0 bases, with 10 bases spanning the gap. Germline assignment: CDR1 SGDLS and CDR2 YYNGEE. CDR3 region: CASSVGLPSSYNEQFF. The CDR3 nucleotides read TGTGCCAGCAGCGTAGGTCTACCTAGCTCCTACAATGAGCAGTTCTTC.

Concerning this clonotype: This may be a read error: a much more frequent sequence differs by one nucleotide. The chain recombines TRBV12-3 or TRBV12-4 with TRBJ1-2; 7 nucleotides match TRBD1. This CDR3 comprises 13 residues. In DNA form, the CDR3 reads TGTGGCAGCAGCCTTGGACAGGACTATGGCTACACCTTC. Translated: CGSSLGQDYGYTF.

V and J are TRBV20-1 and TRBJ2-1; D gene uncertain. The V gene's germline CDR1 is DFQATT and CDR2 SNEGSKA (reference sequence). The ends were cut back, 4 bases at V and 9 bases at J, with 13 bases in the middle. This CDR3 comprises 12 residues. The chain's CDR3 is CSATTYAIEQFF. The CDR3 region has the DNA TGCAGTGCTACGACTTATGCGATTGAGCAGTTCTTC.

This clonotype came up a few times. The CDR3 nucleotides read TGTGCCATCCGGCGTGGGACAGATACGCAGTATTTT. This gives the protein CAIRRGTDTQYF. The chain is built from TRBV28 and TRBJ2-3; D is ambiguous. The germline V and J ends were trimmed by 10 bases and 3 bases, with 11 bases remaining between them. The germline V gene encodes CDR1 MDHEN and CDR2 SYDVKM. CDR3 size: 12 residues.

This clonotype was counted between two and nine times. V usage is TRBV2 and J usage is TRBJ2-2; 16 nucleotides align to TRBD2. The CDR3 covers 18 residues. The J segment lost 1 base and the V segment lost 6 bases, leaving 5 bases of the junction unmatched. Germline CDR1 SNHLY, CDR2 FYNNEI. Here the CDR3 DNA reads TGTGCCAGCAGGCCTGGGACTAGCGGGGGGGAGAACACCGGGGAGCTGTTTTTT. It yields the protein CASRPGTSGGENTGELFF.

This clonotype came up a few times. V is TRBV20-1 and J is TRBJ2-3; 13 nucleotides line up with TRBD2. The trim removed 6 bases at V and 4 bases at J, leaving 13 bases unmatched. CDR1 and CDR2 from the germline V gene are DFQATT and SNEGSKA (reference sequence). This CDR3 is built from 17 residues. Here the CDR3 reads CSAPRTSGGRRPDTQYF. For the CDR3, the DNA is TGCAGTGCCCCTAGGACTAGCGGGGGTCGGAGGCCAGATACGCAGTATTTT.